The next 14 T cell receptor beta chains were all read from a single sample in a study of early T cells in non-severe SARS-CoV-2 infection. TCRdb called the 5' RACE reads again in MiXCR, with one record for every CDR3 protein. The sample has roughly 29,000 distinct CDR3 sequences, roughly 5.3% seen once. Sequenced input: whole blood. These receptors came from an adult who was a healthcare worker with PCR-confirmed SARS-CoV-2 infection or an uninfected control (not recorded which).

By sample share, this clonotype is medium-sized. The chain carries TRBV12-3 or TRBV12-4 and TRBJ2-2; D not resolved. This CDR3 comprises 14 residues. V lost 0 bases to trimming and J lost 0 bases, with 2 bases between them. For the CDR3, the DNA is TGTGCCAGCAGTTTAGCTACGAACACCGGGGAGCTGTTTTTT. Protein sequence: CASSLATNTGELFF.

Only a few counts were recorded for this clonotype. The chain is built from TRBV20-1 and TRBJ2-5; TRBD2 might be the D (5 bases). With 7 bases removed from V and 1 base from J, the gap between germline ends came to 10 bases. The germline gives CDR1 DFQATT, CDR2 SNEGSKA (reference sequence). The CDR3 totals 12 residues. CDR3 sequence reads: CSGHAGQETQYF. Written as DNA, the CDR3 is TGCAGTGGCCACGCGGGCCAAGAGACCCAGTACTTC.

This clonotype was counted ten times or more. This chain connects TRBV10-1 to TRBJ2-5; D might be TRBD1 (5 bases). This CDR3 spans 15 amino acids. CDR1 is WNHNN, CDR2 SYGVQD, per germline (reference sequence). Trimming left V 2 bases short and J 2 bases short, with 12 bases between. CDR3 coding DNA: TGCGCCAGCAGTGAGGGGGCAGGGCGACAAGAGACCCAGTACTTC. Translation gives CASSEGAGRQETQYF.

This clonotype occurred many times. The chain has TRBV6-1 and TRBJ2-3, with 12 nucleotides matching TRBD2. Germline lookup yields CDR1 MNHNS and CDR2 SASEGT. CDR3 length: 15 residues. The ends lost 11 bases at V and 3 bases at J; junction bases unmatched: 9. CDR3 region: CASPRGTSGTDTQYF. DNA of the CDR3: TGTGCCTCTCCGAGGGGGACTAGCGGGACAGATACGCAGTATTTT.

This clonotype has a count of ten or more. The chain carries TRBV18 and TRBJ2-1, with D unresolved. The germline CDR1 and CDR2 sequences are KGHSH and LQKENI. The CDR3 sequence is 12 residues long. The V end lost 1 base, the J end lost 9 bases, and 7 bases lay between the germline ends. The CDR3 DNA sequence: TGTGCCAGCTCACCACAGAGAGGTGAGCAGTTCTTC. Translated: CASSPQRGEQFF.

The chain joins TRBV7-9 to TRBJ2-7, with 11 positions matching TRBD2. Trimming cost V 4 bases and J 6 bases; bases outside gene matches: 8. This CDR3 has 15 residues. Germline V gene sequence: CDR1 SEHNR, CDR2 FQNEAQ (reference sequence). CDR3 DNA sequence: TGTGCCAGCAGCTACTTAGCGGGAGGGCCGGGCGAGCAGTACTTC. It specifies CASSYLAGGPGEQYF.

Comment on this clonotype: Just one base apart from a much larger clone, this may be a read error. The conserved final phenylalanine or tryptophan is absent from the CDR3, which likely points to a read error. The chain joins TRBV6-1 to TRBJ2-7, with no clear D. Per germline, CDR1 MNHNS and CDR2 SASEGT. This CDR3 contains 11 residues. Trimming cost V 3 bases and J 7 bases, with 7 bases left between them. The CDR3 nucleotides read TGTGCCAGCAGTGAGTTCAGAGAGCAGTACATC. Its translation is CASSEFREQYI.

The sample holds many counts of this clonotype. The V call is TRBV7-6, the J call TRBJ2-7; D not resolved. This CDR3 comprises 13 residues. Germline lookup yields CDR1 SGHVS and CDR2 FNYEAQ. V lost 0 bases to trimming and J lost 2 bases, with 5 bases between them. The CDR3 sequence is CASSLAAAYEQYF. As DNA, the CDR3 is TGTGCCAGCAGCTTAGCGGCTGCCTACGAGCAGTACTTC.

This clonotype appeared a few times. The rearrangement links TRBV6-5 to TRBJ2-7; TRBD1 matches at 12 bases. CDR3 size: 14 residues. Trimming took 6 bases from V and 4 from J; bases not matched to a gene: 4. Germline V gives CDR1 MNHEY, CDR2 SVGAGI. The CDR3 DNA reads TGTGCCAGCAGATGGGACAGGGGGCGTTACGAGCAGTACTTC. Amino acid sequence: CASRWDRGRYEQYF.

This clonotype occurred a few times. The rearrangement joins TRBV19 to TRBJ1-1; D unclear. The V end was cut by 3 bases, the J end by 5 bases, with 13 bases between. The CDR3 totals 14 residues. Germline V lookup: CDR1 LNHDA, CDR2 SQIVND (reference sequence). As DNA, the CDR3 is TGTGCCAGTAGTATCGGGGAGGGAAGGACTGAAGCTTTCTTT. This sequence encodes CASSIGEGRTEAFF.

This clonotype has ten or more counts. CDR3 loop: CAISERDTEAFF. DNA for the CDR3: TGTGCCATCAGTGAGCGGGACACTGAAGCTTTCTTT. V and J are TRBV10-3 and TRBJ1-1, with D unclear. The V gene's germline CDR1 is ENHRY and CDR2 SYGVKD. Trimming pared 2 bases from V and 3 bases from J, leaving 4 bases between. There are 12 residues in the CDR3.

This clonotype was counted ten times or more. This sequence joins TRBV7-3 and TRBJ2-1, with D tentatively TRBD1 or TRBD2 (6 bases each). Trimming shortened V by 5 bases and J by 10 bases, and 12 bases separated the two germline ends. The CDR3 consists of 12 residues. Per germline, CDR1 SGHTA and CDR2 FQGTGA. The chain's CDR3 is CASSPQGGEQFF. CDR3 DNA: TGTGCCAGCAGCCCACAGGGAGGAGAGCAGTTCTTC. Full variable domain (rest looked up from reference TRBV7-3 and TRBJ2-1): GAGVSQTPSNKVTEKGKYVELRCDPISGHTALYWYRQSLGQGPEFLIYFQGTGAADDSGLPNDRFFAVRPEGSVSTLKIQRTERGDSAVYLCASSPQGGEQFFGPGTRLTVL.

The table lists this clonotype with many counts. The V gene is TRBV5-6, the J gene TRBJ2-1; the D gene is possibly TRBD2 (5 bases). Germline V gene lookup returns CDR1 SGHDT and CDR2 YYEEEE. This CDR3 has 13 amino acids. V was cut by 2 bases and J by 10 bases, with 13 bases left in between. The CDR3 protein is CASSLPGSDEQFF. CDR3 nucleotides: TGTGCCAGCAGCTTACCGGGGTCTGACGAGCAGTTCTTC.

By share, this clonotype counts as medium-sized. The rearrangement uses TRBV12-3 or TRBV12-4 and TRBJ2-1, with TRBD2 matching over 10 bases. This CDR3 is built from 14 residues. V shed 6 bases, J shed 4 bases, and the junction held 3 bases outside the gene matches. In nucleotides, the CDR3 is TGTGCCAGCAGCACTAGCGGGGCATACAATGAGCAGTTCTTC. Amino acid sequence: CASSTSGAYNEQFF.